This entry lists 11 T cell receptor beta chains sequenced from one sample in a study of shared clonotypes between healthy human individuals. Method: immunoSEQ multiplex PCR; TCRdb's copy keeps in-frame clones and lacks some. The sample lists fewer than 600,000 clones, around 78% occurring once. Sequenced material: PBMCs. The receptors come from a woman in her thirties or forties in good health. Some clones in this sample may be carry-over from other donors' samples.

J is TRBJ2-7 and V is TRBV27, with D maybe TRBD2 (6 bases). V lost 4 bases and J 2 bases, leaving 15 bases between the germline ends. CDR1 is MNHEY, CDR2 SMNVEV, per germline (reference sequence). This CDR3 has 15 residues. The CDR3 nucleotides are TGTGCCAGCAGTTGGGACTCCCTATCACCCTACGAGCAGTACTTC. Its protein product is CASSWDSLSPYEQYF.

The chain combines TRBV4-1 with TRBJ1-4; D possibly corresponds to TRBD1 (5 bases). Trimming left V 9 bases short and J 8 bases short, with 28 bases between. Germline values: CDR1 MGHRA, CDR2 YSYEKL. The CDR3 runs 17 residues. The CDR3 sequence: CARYPTLQDPGGEKLFF. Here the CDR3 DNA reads TGCGCCAGATACCCGACGTTACAAGATCCTGGGGGGGAAAAACTGTTTTTT.

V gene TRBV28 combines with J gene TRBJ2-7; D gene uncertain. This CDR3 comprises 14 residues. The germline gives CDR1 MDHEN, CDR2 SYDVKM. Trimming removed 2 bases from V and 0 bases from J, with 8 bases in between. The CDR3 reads CASSLGVGSYEQYF. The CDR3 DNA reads TGTGCCAGCAGTTTAGGGGTGGGCTCCTACGAGCAGTACTTC.

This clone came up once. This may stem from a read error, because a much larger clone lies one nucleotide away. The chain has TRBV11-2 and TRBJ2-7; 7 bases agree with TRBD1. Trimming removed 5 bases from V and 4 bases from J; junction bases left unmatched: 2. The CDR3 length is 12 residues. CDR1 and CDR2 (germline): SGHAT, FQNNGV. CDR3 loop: CASSTGVYEQYF. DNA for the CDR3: TGTGCCAGCAGCACAGGGGTTTACGAGCAGTACTTC.

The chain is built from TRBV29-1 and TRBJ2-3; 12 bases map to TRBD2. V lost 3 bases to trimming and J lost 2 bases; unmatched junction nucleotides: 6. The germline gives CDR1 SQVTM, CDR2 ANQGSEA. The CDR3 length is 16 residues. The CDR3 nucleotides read TGCAGCGTTGACCCTAGCGGGGGGGGGATCACAGATACGCAGTATTTT. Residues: CSVDPSGGGITDTQYF.

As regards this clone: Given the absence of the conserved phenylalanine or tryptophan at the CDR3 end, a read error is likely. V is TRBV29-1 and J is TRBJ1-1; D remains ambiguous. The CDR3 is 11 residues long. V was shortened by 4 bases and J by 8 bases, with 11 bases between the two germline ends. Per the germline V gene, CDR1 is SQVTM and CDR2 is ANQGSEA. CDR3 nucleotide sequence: TGCAGCGTTGCCCGAGGCACCGAAGCTTTCCTT. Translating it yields CSVARGTEAFL.

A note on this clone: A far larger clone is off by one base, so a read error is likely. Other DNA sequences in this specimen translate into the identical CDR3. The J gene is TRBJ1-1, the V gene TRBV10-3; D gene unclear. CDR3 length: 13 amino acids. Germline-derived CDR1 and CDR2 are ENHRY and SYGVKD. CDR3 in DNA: TGCGCCATCAGACTGTACGCGAACACTGAAGCTTTCTTT. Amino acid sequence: CAIRLYANTEAFF.

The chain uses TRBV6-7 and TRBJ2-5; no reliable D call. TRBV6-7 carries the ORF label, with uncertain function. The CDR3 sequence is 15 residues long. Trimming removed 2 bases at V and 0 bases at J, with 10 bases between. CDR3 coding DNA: TGTGCCAGCAGTTACGTGTACAGACACCAAGAGACCCAGTACTTC. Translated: CASSYVYRHQETQYF.

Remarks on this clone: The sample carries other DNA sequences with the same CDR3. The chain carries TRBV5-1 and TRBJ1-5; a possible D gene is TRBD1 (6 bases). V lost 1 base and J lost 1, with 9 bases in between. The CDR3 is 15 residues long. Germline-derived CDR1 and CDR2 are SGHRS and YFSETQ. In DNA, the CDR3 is TGCGCCAGCAGCTTGTCCGGGGGCAGCAATCAGCCCCAGCATTTT. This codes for CASSLSGGSNQPQHF.

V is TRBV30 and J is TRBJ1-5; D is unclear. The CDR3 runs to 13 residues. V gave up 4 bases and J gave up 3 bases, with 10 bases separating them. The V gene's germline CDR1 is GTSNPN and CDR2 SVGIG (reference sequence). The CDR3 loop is CAWTSDPNQPQHF. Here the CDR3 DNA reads TGTGCCTGGACATCCGACCCCAATCAGCCCCAGCATTTT.

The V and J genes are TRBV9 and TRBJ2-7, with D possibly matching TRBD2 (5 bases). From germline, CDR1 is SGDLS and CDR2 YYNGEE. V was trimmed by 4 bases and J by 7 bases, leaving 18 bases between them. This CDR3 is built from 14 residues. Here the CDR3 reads CASSPSGLGGEQYF. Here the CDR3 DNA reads TGTGCCAGCAGCCCGAGCGGTCTCGGCGGGGAGCAGTACTTC.